The next 11 T cell receptor beta chains were all read from a single sample in a study of beta chain features in type 1 diabetes (dated by TCRdb to between 2017 and 2018). General findings and caveats noted by the study authors: Type 1 diabetes patients showed a moderate but significant shortening of TCRB CDR3 length in all four CD4+ subsets.

Receptors were amplified or captured by the immunoSEQ multiplex PCR assay. All of the isolated RNA was reverse transcribed with the High Capacity cDNA Reverse Transcription Kit, so expressed TCRB transcripts were sequenced. Sourced from immuneACCESS, this table was stored by TCRdb with only in-frame sequences that have V and J called. A share of the clones is absent; for the studies checked, an unresolved V gene accounts for under half, and the remainder has no known explanation. The sample contains 500,000 to 650,000 clones, under 15% of them found a single time. The ten largest make up over 0.1% of the sample. No antigen has been assigned to these receptors. The source material was naive CD4+ T cells from blood. In the paper's terms, the cell subset or site label means: true naive CD4+ T cells. These receptors all come from a man aged 30 to 39 with type 1 diabetes.

This clone was observed a handful of times. The CDR3: CATTDRQGSGETQYF. CDR3 bases: TGTGCCACCACCGACAGACAGGGGTCGGGAGAGACCCAGTACTTC. The J gene is TRBJ2-5, the V gene TRBV28, with TRBD1 identical over 8 bases. Looked up from germline, CDR1 is MDHEN and CDR2 is SYDVKM. The CDR3 runs 15 residues. J was trimmed by 4 bases and V by 10 bases; bases with no gene match: 14.

The chain combines TRBV9 with TRBJ2-1; D gene uncertain. The CDR3 extends over 14 amino acids. The ends were cut back, 3 bases at V and 9 bases at J, with 16 bases in the middle. CDR1 is SGDLS, CDR2 YYNGEE, per germline. Here the CDR3 reads CASSETEHYGEQFF. The CDR3 coding sequence is TGTGCCAGCAGCGAAACGGAGCATTACGGTGAGCAGTTCTTC.

This clone turned up a few times. The chain employs TRBV7-2 and TRBJ2-1; 7 bases are a match to TRBD2. Germline V lookup: CDR1 SGHTA, CDR2 FQGNSA. The CDR3 totals 14 residues. Trimming took 2 bases from V and 9 from J; bases not matched to a gene: 7. The CDR3 spells CASSLSTSVGEQFF. In nucleotides, the CDR3 is TGTGCCAGCAGCTTATCCACTAGCGTTGGTGAGCAGTTCTTC.

V is TRBV4-3 and J is TRBJ2-5, with TRBD2 as a possible D gene (6 bases). The germline V gene encodes CDR1 LGHNA and CDR2 YSLEER. This CDR3 comprises 14 residues. Trimming removed 1 base at V and 6 bases at J, with 12 bases between. CDR3 nucleotide sequence: TGCGCCAGCAGCCAAGGACTAGACTGGAAGACCCAGTACTTC. It yields the protein CASSQGLDWKTQYF.

On this clone: Other DNA sequences in the sample encode the same CDR3. The chain has TRBV9 and TRBJ2-3; D ambiguous. The CDR3 totals 14 residues. Looked up from germline, CDR1 is SGDLS and CDR2 is YYNGEE. With 0 bases removed from V and 1 base from J, the gap between germline ends came to 6 bases. The CDR3 DNA is TGTGCCAGCAGCGTAGGAGCAGGCACAGATACGCAGTATTTT. Protein: CASSVGAGTDTQYF.

This clone has a handful of counts. This sequence joins TRBV5-6 and TRBJ2-1; maybe TRBD2 (5 bases). Germline-derived CDR1 and CDR2 are SGHDT and YYEEEE. There are 15 residues in the CDR3. V was cut by 2 bases and J by 7 bases, with 16 bases left in between. The CDR3 DNA follows: TGTGCCAGCAGCTTTACGGAGTTCTCGGGGAATGAGCAGTTCTTC. It specifies CASSFTEFSGNEQFF. The full variable domain, rest sourced from reference TRBV5-6 and TRBJ2-1, is DAGVTQSPTHLIKTRGQQVTLRCSPKSGHDTVSWYQQALGQGPQFIFQYYEEEERQRGNFPDRFSGHQFPNYSSELNVNALLLGDSALYLCASSFTEFSGNEQFFGPGTRLTVL.

This clone was detected a few times. The sample holds other DNA sequences that translate to the same CDR3. CDR3 sequence reads: CASSPSSYEQYF. In DNA, the CDR3 is TGTGCCAGCTCACCTTCCTCCTACGAGCAGTACTTC. The V gene is TRBV18, the J gene TRBJ2-7; D call uncertain. Germline values: CDR1 KGHSH, CDR2 LQKENI. This CDR3 comprises 12 residues. V gave up 3 bases and J gave up 0 bases, with 3 bases separating them.

The chain is built from TRBV2 and TRBJ1-4; the D is unclear. The ends were cut back, 3 bases at V and 4 bases at J, with 18 bases in the middle. CDR3 length: 17 residues. Germline CDR1 and CDR2: SNHLY and FYNNEI. Written as DNA, the CDR3 is TGTGCCAGCAGTGAGGTGGTGCGAGCTCCCTATAATGAAAAACTGTTTTTT. Translating gives CASSEVVRAPYNEKLFF.

This clone was found a few times. The chain couples TRBV2 to TRBJ2-1; 11 nucleotides match TRBD2. The CDR3 is made up of 16 amino acids. J was trimmed by 7 bases and V by 7 bases; bases with no gene match: 12. Germline-derived CDR1 and CDR2 are SNHLY and FYNNEI. The CDR3 here is CASTSQLAGALNEQFF. CDR3 DNA: TGTGCCAGCACCTCACAACTAGCGGGGGCCCTAAATGAGCAGTTCTTC.

This clone turned up a few times. V and J are TRBV7-9 and TRBJ2-1, with D maybe TRBD1 (6 bases). From germline, CDR1 is SEHNR and CDR2 FQNEAQ (reference sequence). The CDR3 sequence is 17 residues long. V lost 0 bases to trimming and J lost 3 bases, with 15 bases between them. CDR3 residues: CASSLARDTSNYNEQFF. As DNA, the CDR3 is TGTGCCAGCAGCTTAGCAAGGGACACCTCCAACTACAATGAGCAGTTCTTC.

The J gene is TRBJ1-1, the V gene TRBV7-6; D not resolved. Germline CDR1 is SGHVS and CDR2 is FNYEAQ. Trimming left V 5 bases short and J 3 bases short, with 13 bases between. The CDR3 spans 14 residues. This CDR3 reads CASSLTITDTEAFF. In nucleotides, the CDR3 is TGTGCCAGCAGCCTGACGATTACGGACACTGAAGCTTTCTTT. Based on the CDR3 plus reference TRBV7-6 and TRBJ1-1, the full variable domain is GAGVSQSPRYKVTKRGQDVALRCDPISGHVSLYWYRQALGQGPEFLTYFNYEAQQDKSGLPNDRFSAERPEGSISTLTIQRTEQRDSAMYRCASSLTITDTEAFFGQGTRLTVV.